One and the same sample provided the 19 T cell receptor beta chains below, sequenced in a study of blood T cell repertoires in COVID-19. The table came from immunoSEQ multiplex PCR; TCRdb's copy has only in-frame clones and leaves some out. In the table there are approximately 300,000 clones, 80% to 90% of which are singletons. Sequenced: PBMCs or T cells enriched from blood (not recorded which). Source of these receptors: a woman aged 25 to 39 who had recovered from COVID-19.

The chain combines TRBV29-1 with TRBJ2-2; maybe TRBD2 (6 bases). V lost 5 bases and J lost 0, with 13 bases in between. The germline gives CDR1 SQVTM, CDR2 ANQGSEA. This CDR3 region has 15 residues. The CDR3 region is CSVRRVAANTGELFF. CDR3 bases: TGCAGCGTTCGCCGAGTAGCGGCGAACACCGGGGAGCTGTTTTTT.

Only a few counts were recorded for this clone. CDR3 residues: CASSLFRVAYNQPQHF. CDR3 in DNA: TGTGCCAGCAGTTTATTCAGGGTTGCGTACAATCAGCCCCAGCATTTT. This rearrangement joins TRBV28 to TRBJ1-5; a weak D match, TRBD1 (5 bases). This CDR3 is built from 16 residues. The ends were cut back, 1 base at V and 3 bases at J, with 13 bases in the middle. CDR1 and CDR2 from the germline V gene are MDHEN and SYDVKM.

This clone was observed a few times. The chain carries TRBV13 and TRBJ1-1; D gene ambiguous. The CDR3 consists of 17 residues. In germline, CDR1 is PRHDT, CDR2 FYEKMQ (reference sequence). V was shortened by 5 bases and J by 2 bases, with 21 bases between the two germline ends. This CDR3 reads CASSLISLGMSNTEAFF. CDR3 nucleotide sequence: TGTGCCAGCAGCCTAATCTCTCTAGGCATGTCAAACACTGAAGCTTTCTTT.

The chain carries TRBV24-1 and TRBJ1-5; D may be TRBD1 (6 bases). The CDR3 is 14 residues long. Trimming stripped 7 bases from V and 7 bases from J, with 16 bases between. The germline V gene encodes CDR1 KGHDR and CDR2 SFDVKD. The CDR3 DNA sequence: TGTGCCACCAGCGACATCGACAGGAGCCAGCCCCAGCATTTT. Translation gives CATSDIDRSQPQHF.

This clone was counted a few times. The chain is built from TRBV7-3 and TRBJ2-2, with D perhaps matching TRBD2 (5 bases). Germline V gene lookup returns CDR1 SGHTA and CDR2 FQGTGA. The CDR3 is made up of 13 amino acids. Trimming stripped 5 bases from V and 5 bases from J, with 9 bases between. For the CDR3, the DNA is TGTGCCAGCAGCCGGGATGAGACCGGGGAGCTGTTTTTT. It is translated as CASSRDETGELFF.

In this sample, this clone turned up once. The J gene is TRBJ2-7, the V gene TRBV5-1; 9 positions agree with TRBD1. J gave up 6 bases and V 4 bases, and 11 bases lay outside the gene matches. The germline gives CDR1 SGHRS, CDR2 YFSETQ. The length of the CDR3 is 15 residues. The CDR3 nucleotides are TGCGCCAGCAGCCGGAGGGACAGGGTCGCAACCGAGCAGTACTTC. Amino acids: CASSRRDRVATEQYF.

The chain employs TRBV5-4 and TRBJ1-2, with 9 nucleotides matching TRBD1. The V segment lost 4 bases and the J segment 3 bases; nucleotides outside the gene matches: 10. Germline V gene sequence: CDR1 SGHNT, CDR2 YYREEE (reference sequence). This CDR3 contains 16 residues. CDR3 nucleotides: TGTGCCAGCAGCCCGATGTTGGGACAGGGTGACTATGGCTACACCTTC. Translation: CASSPMLGQGDYGYTF.

This clone has only one observation. The chain has TRBV7-2 and TRBJ1-1, with D perhaps TRBD1 (5 bases). The germline gives CDR1 SGHTA, CDR2 FQGNSA. Trimming cost V 7 bases and J 4 bases, with 16 bases left between them. The CDR3 is 14 amino acids. The CDR3 nucleotides read TGTGCCAGCAACTCACAGGCTACCCTCACTGAAGCTTTCTTT. It specifies CASNSQATLTEAFF.

The chain couples TRBV5-4 to TRBJ1-2; TRBD1 aligns across 7 bases. The CDR3 is 15 residues long. V was pared by 0 bases and J by 5 bases, with 7 bases of the junction left unmatched. From germline, CDR1 is SGHNT and CDR2 YYREEE (reference sequence). CDR3 in amino acids: CASSLVAGGSYGYTF. The CDR3 DNA reads TGTGCCAGCAGCTTGGTAGCAGGGGGTTCTTATGGCTACACCTTC.

V and J are TRBV5-1 and TRBJ2-1; 9 bases align to TRBD2. Germline trimming cut 0 bases from V and 6 bases from J; bases unmatched to any gene: 4. The CDR3 has 15 amino acids. Germline CDR1 reads SGHRS; CDR2 reads YFSETQ. CDR3 sequence: CASSLGGGVFNEQFF. The CDR3 DNA reads TGCGCCAGCAGCTTGGGCGGGGGGGTATTCAATGAGCAGTTCTTC.

The V gene is TRBV7-6, the J gene TRBJ2-6, with a weak D call TRBD1 (6 bases). V was cut by 1 base and J by 2 bases, with 6 bases left in between. The CDR3 contains 15 residues. Germline CDR1 SGHVS, CDR2 FNYEAQ. Here the CDR3 reads CASSLGTAGANVLTF. The CDR3, as DNA: TGTGCCAGCAGCTTAGGGACAGCTGGGGCCAACGTCCTGACTTTC.

CDR3 sequence: CASSSSLGGNYGYTF. Here the CDR3 DNA reads TGTGCCAGCAGTTCAAGTCTCGGGGGAAACTATGGCTACACCTTC. J is TRBJ1-2 and V is TRBV28; D possibly corresponds to TRBD1 (5 bases). V gave up 4 bases and J gave up 2 bases, with 14 bases separating them. The CDR3 sequence is 15 residues long. Germline CDR1 reads MDHEN; CDR2 reads SYDVKM.

The chain joins TRBV10-3 to TRBJ2-2; TRBD2 is a possible D gene (7 bases). V was cut by 4 bases and J by 4 bases, with 16 bases left in between. The germline CDR1 and CDR2 sequences are ENHRY and SYGVKD. The CDR3 contains 16 residues. The CDR3 bases are TGTGCCATCAGTGGTAGAGGGGGGGAACTCACCGGGGAGCTGTTTTTT. It is translated as CAISGRGGELTGELFF.

As to this clone: At one of its ends the junction is not consistent with the germline gene, which may arise from a read error. This sequence joins TRBV5-5 and TRBJ1-1; D is ambiguous. This CDR3 region has 14 residues. CDR1 and CDR2 from the germline V gene are SGHKS and YYEKEE (reference sequence). The CDR3: CASSLSLEPRGHGF. The CDR3 region has the DNA TGTGCCAGCAGCTTGAGTTTGGAGCCTCGAGGTCATGGCTTT.

The gene calls are TRBV19 and TRBJ1-6, with D perhaps TRBD1 (5 bases). CDR1 and CDR2 from the germline V gene are LNHDA and SQIVND (reference sequence). V lost 5 bases to trimming and J lost 7 bases, with 15 bases between them. The CDR3 is 15 residues long. The DNA for the CDR3 is TGTGCCAGTAGTGGGCAACAACCAGGGAATTCACCCCTCCACTTT. Its protein product is CASSGQQPGNSPLHF.

The chain links TRBV5-4 to TRBJ1-1; D is unclear. This CDR3 is 13 amino acids long. Trimming cost V 2 bases and J 10 bases, with 15 bases left between them. Germline V gene lookup returns CDR1 SGHNT and CDR2 YYREEE (reference sequence). CDR3 loop: CASSFRSAIVAFF. As DNA, the CDR3 is TGTGCCAGCAGCTTCCGTTCAGCGATTGTAGCTTTCTTT. Together with reference TRBV5-4 and TRBJ1-1, the CDR3 gives the full variable domain: ETGVTQSPTHLIKTRGQQVTLRCSSQSGHNTVSWYQQALGQGPQFIFQYYREEENGRGNFPPRFSGLQFPNYSSELNVNALELDDSALYLCASSFRSAIVAFFGQGTRLTVV.

A few counts support this clone. The CDR3, as DNA: TGCAGCGTTGGGTCGGTGATGAACACTGAAGCTTTCTTT. Protein sequence: CSVGSVMNTEAFF. The chain recombines TRBV29-1 with TRBJ1-1; D remains ambiguous. The V gene lost 4 bases and the J gene lost 0 bases, with 9 bases spanning the gap. Germline-derived CDR1 and CDR2 are SQVTM and ANQGSEA. The CDR3 sequence is 13 residues long.

The chain employs TRBV7-2 and TRBJ1-4; D is unclear. V was shortened by 0 bases and J by 4 bases, with 9 bases between the two germline ends. The V gene's germline CDR1 is SGHTA and CDR2 FQGNSA. CDR3 length equals 15 residues. In DNA form, the CDR3 reads TGTGCCAGCAGCTTAGCGGAGGGAATTAATGAAAAACTGTTTTTT. Its translation is CASSLAEGINEKLFF.

The chain links TRBV6-2 or TRBV6-3 to TRBJ2-7; the D gene is possibly TRBD1 (6 bases). CDR3 length: 13 amino acids. The V end was cut by 5 bases, the J end by 2 bases, with 10 bases between. Per the germline V gene, CDR1 is MNHEY and CDR2 is SVGEGT. As DNA, the CDR3 is TGTGCCAGCAGTAGACAGGAAGCCTACGAGCAGTACTTC. Residues: CASSRQEAYEQYF.